This record covers a single TCR beta chain. The sample comes from a study of cytomegalovirus exposure and HLA in healthy donors. Here immunoSEQ multiplex PCR was the method, and the copy in TCRdb shows in-frame clones only, minus some. The table lists roughly 300,000 clones, approximately 88% of them singletons. The clonotype originates from a young woman in good health and CMV-seronegative. The specimen sequenced was PBMCs.

CDR3 DNA: TGTGCCAGCAGCCCTCTCAGGGCCACCGGGGAGCTGTTTTTT. It codes for CASSPLRATGELFF. V usage is TRBV7-8 and J usage is TRBJ2-2, with a possible D match to TRBD1 (5 bases). The CDR3 totals 14 residues. Per the germline V gene, CDR1 is SGHVS and CDR2 is FQNEAQ. The V and J ends lost 5 bases and 4 bases respectively, with 11 bases between them. Using reference TRBV7-8 and TRBJ2-2 for the parts outside the CDR3, the full variable domain is GAGVSQSPRYKVAKRGQDVALRCDPISGHVSLFWYQQALGQGPEFLTYFQNEAQLDKSGLPSDRFFAERPEGSVSTLKIQRTQQEDSAVYLCASSPLRATGELFFGEGSRLTVL.